The 26 T cell receptor beta chains presented below share a single source sample, sequenced in a study of PD-L1 blockade in urothelial cancer (dated by TCRdb to about 2017). The library was generated by the immunoSEQ multiplex PCR assay. As stored in TCRdb, this immuneACCESS dataset retains in-frame rearrangements with V and J assigned. A fraction of the clones does not appear; measured against another copy, unresolved V genes explain less than half of the discrepancy, and the remainder lacks a known reason. The sample data list 120,000 or so clones, and 86% of these were observed just once. Roughly 2.4% of the sample lies in the top ten. In light of the paper, this sample's time point label describes: peripheral blood 6 weeks after treatment start. Sequenced material: PBMCs, taken around atezolizumab (anti-PD-L1) treatment. These receptors were obtained from a man between 45 and 60 years old with urothelial cancer.

V usage is TRBV4-1 and J usage is TRBJ1-1; D is unclear. CDR1 is MGHRA, CDR2 YSYEKL, per germline. The CDR3 length is 16 residues. Trimming removed 4 bases at V and 0 bases at J, with 15 bases between. In nucleotides, the CDR3 is TGCGCCAGCAGCCCCCTAGGAGGTACAATGAACACTGAAGCTTTCTTT. Translation gives CASSPLGGTMNTEAFF.

The chain carries TRBV9 and TRBJ2-3; TRBD2 matches 8 bases. From germline, CDR1 is SGDLS and CDR2 YYNGEE. The CDR3 runs 17 residues. V lost 4 bases and J lost 4; bases outside the gene matches: 14. CDR3 sequence: CASSTWTSRDLPDTQYF. CDR3 sequence (DNA): TGTGCCAGCAGCACTTGGACTAGCCGAGACCTCCCAGATACGCAGTATTTT.

The V gene is TRBV4-2, the J gene TRBJ1-6; D is unresolved. CDR1 is LGHNA, CDR2 YNFKEQ, per germline. This CDR3 contains 15 residues. V was clipped by 4 bases and J by 7 bases, with 14 bases between them. This CDR3 reads CASSRTGTQNSPLHF. CDR3 in DNA: TGTGCCAGCAGCCGCACGGGAACGCAAAATTCACCCCTCCACTTT.

The CDR3 is CASSLTSGANTGELFF. The DNA for the CDR3 is TGCGCCAGCAGCTTGACTAGCGGGGCGAACACCGGGGAGCTGTTTTTT. The chain links TRBV5-1 to TRBJ2-2, with 10 nucleotides matching TRBD2. This CDR3 is built from 16 residues. J was trimmed by 0 bases and V by 1 base; bases with no gene match: 0. Germline V lookup: CDR1 SGHRS, CDR2 YFSETQ. The whole variable domain, remainder taken from reference TRBV5-1 and TRBJ2-2, is KAGVTQTPRYLIKTRGQQVTLSCSPISGHRSVSWYQQTPGQGLQFLFEYFSETQRNKGNFPGRFSGRQFSNSRSEMNVSTLELGDSALYLCASSLTSGANTGELFFGEGSRLTVL.

This clone was seen a few times. The J gene is TRBJ2-1, the V gene TRBV14; 7 bases line up with TRBD2. The junction had 11 bases not matched to a gene; V was cut back by 4 bases and J by 8 bases. Looked up from germline, CDR1 is SGHDN and CDR2 is FVKESK. The CDR3 is made up of 15 amino acids. The CDR3 loop reads CASSPRLAYPDEQFF. For the CDR3, the DNA is TGTGCCAGCAGCCCCAGACTAGCCTACCCGGATGAGCAGTTCTTC.

This chain uses TRBV29-1 with TRBJ2-3; D gene unclear. The CDR3 totals 13 residues. CDR1 and CDR2 from the germline V gene are SQVTM and ANQGSEA. V was shortened by 7 bases and J by 0 bases, with 11 bases between the two germline ends. The CDR3 DNA reads TGCAGCGCCTCCCCCCAGAGCACAGATACGCAGTATTTT. Protein product: CSASPQSTDTQYF.

The rearrangement joins TRBV30 to TRBJ1-5, with D unresolved. Between the trimmed V and J ends, which lost 1 base and 9 bases, there was a span of 16 bases. The CDR3 loop spans 14 amino acids. The germline CDR1 and CDR2 sequences are GTSNPN and SVGIG (reference sequence). CDR3 in amino acids: CAWSGQMLESPQHF. The CDR3 DNA reads TGTGCCTGGAGTGGCCAGATGCTAGAATCGCCCCAGCATTTT.

This sequence joins TRBV5-1 and TRBJ1-1; D is unclear. Trimming stripped 5 bases from V and 1 base from J, with 12 bases between. Germline loops: CDR1 SGHRS, CDR2 YFSETQ. The CDR3 consists of 14 residues. In DNA, the CDR3 is TGCGCCAGCAGACAAGACGGAGCGAACACTGAAGCTTTCTTT. Translating gives CASRQDGANTEAFF. Complete variable domain (other parts from reference TRBV5-1 and TRBJ1-1): KAGVTQTPRYLIKTRGQQVTLSCSPISGHRSVSWYQQTPGQGLQFLFEYFSETQRNKGNFPGRFSGRQFSNSRSEMNVSTLELGDSALYLCASRQDGANTEAFFGQGTRLTVV.

This clone was recorded only once. The chain recombines TRBV27 with TRBJ2-1; 11 bases agree with TRBD1. This CDR3 spans 16 amino acids. J lost 7 bases, V lost 6 bases, and 11 bases had no gene match. Germline V gene sequence: CDR1 MNHEY, CDR2 SMNVEV (reference sequence). This chain's CDR3 is CASSPAGQGAWNEQFF. The CDR3 nucleotides read TGTGCCAGCAGCCCCGCCGGACAGGGGGCCTGGAATGAGCAGTTCTTC.

V gene TRBV6-6 combines with J gene TRBJ2-2, with unresolved D. CDR1 is MNHNY and CDR2 is SVGAGI in the germline V gene (reference sequence). The length of the CDR3 is 12 residues. Trimming pared 0 bases from V and 8 bases from J, leaving 4 bases between. In DNA, the CDR3 is TGTGCCAGCAGTTACTCGACAGGGGAGCTGTTTTTT. Amino acids: CASSYSTGELFF.

This rearrangement joins TRBV19 to TRBJ2-5; the match to TRBD1 covers 10 bases. The germline V gene has CDR1 LNHDA and CDR2 SQIVND (reference sequence). The V gene end was trimmed by 3 bases and the J gene end by 3 bases; junction bases not matched to a gene: 4. The CDR3 runs 15 residues. In DNA form, the CDR3 reads TGTGCCAGTAGTATGGGGGGGACAGGGGAAGAGACCCAGTACTTC. This translates into CASSMGGTGEETQYF. Based on the CDR3 plus reference TRBV19 and TRBJ2-5, the full variable domain is DGGITQSPKYLFRKEGQNVTLSCEQNLNHDAMYWYRQDPGQGLRLIYYSQIVNDFQKGDIAEGYSVSREKKESFPLTVTSAQKNPTAFYLCASSMGGTGEETQYFGPGTRLLVL.

The chain has TRBV5-4 and TRBJ1-3; D remains unclear. Germline CDR1 reads SGHNT; CDR2 reads YYREEE (reference sequence). The CDR3 is made up of 13 amino acids. V lost 2 bases and J lost 4, with 7 bases in between. The CDR3 DNA is TGTGCCAGCAGCTTTGCTGAGGGAAACACCATATATTTT. This encodes CASSFAEGNTIYF. Full variable domain (missing parts from reference TRBV5-4 and TRBJ1-3): ETGVTQSPTHLIKTRGQQVTLRCSSQSGHNTVSWYQQALGQGPQFIFQYYREEENGRGNFPPRFSGLQFPNYSSELNVNALELDDSALYLCASSFAEGNTIYFGEGSWLTVV.

The chain has TRBV7-9 and TRBJ2-1; D is unclear. Trimming took 1 base from V and 5 from J, leaving 6 bases between them. Germline-derived CDR1 and CDR2 are SEHNR and FQNEAQ (reference sequence). This CDR3 has 13 residues. CDR3 amino acids: CASSLGLHNEQFF. The CDR3 DNA is TGTGCCAGCAGCTTAGGACTTCACAATGAGCAGTTCTTC.

The gene calls are TRBV6-5 and TRBJ1-2; 11 bases agree with TRBD1. This CDR3 comprises 15 residues. V lost 4 bases to trimming and J lost 6 bases; unmatched junction nucleotides: 7. Germline CDR1 MNHEY, CDR2 SVGAGI. The CDR3 reads CASSSLGQGADGYTF. DNA for the CDR3: TGTGCCAGCAGTTCCCTTGGACAGGGGGCCGATGGCTACACCTTC.

The V and J genes are TRBV18 and TRBJ2-2; 8 bases match TRBD2. Germline CDR1 KGHSH, CDR2 LQKENI. The CDR3 sequence is 17 residues long. J was trimmed by 1 base and V by 3 bases; bases with no gene match: 7. CDR3 sequence reads: CASSPLRLAQNTGELFF. In DNA form, the CDR3 reads TGTGCCAGCTCACCTCTTAGACTAGCGCAGAACACCGGGGAGCTGTTTTTT.

V usage is TRBV4-2 and J usage is TRBJ2-7, with D possibly matching TRBD2 (5 bases). The CDR3 contains 13 residues. Germline V gives CDR1 LGHNA, CDR2 YNFKEQ. Trimming removed 4 bases at V and 3 bases at J, with 10 bases between. Here the CDR3 reads CASSPGLIYEQYF. The CDR3 bases are TGTGCCAGCAGCCCTGGACTCATCTACGAGCAGTACTTC.

The chain joins TRBV5-8 to TRBJ2-7, with 10 bases identical to TRBD2. CDR3 length: 14 residues. The V gene's germline CDR1 is SGHTS and CDR2 YDEGEE. V dropped 0 bases and J dropped 6; count of bases not matched to a gene: 3. This chain's CDR3 is CASSLGLAGSEQYF. Written as DNA, the CDR3 is TGTGCCAGCAGCTTGGGACTAGCGGGCTCCGAGCAGTACTTC.

The CDR3 region has the DNA TGTGCCAGCAGGGGGGACGGACAGAAACAGTTCTTC. It specifies CASRGDGQKQFF. The chain uses TRBV6-1 and TRBJ2-1; D possibly corresponds to TRBD1 (6 bases). The CDR3 contains 12 residues. Trimming took 6 bases from V and 13 from J, leaving 16 bases between them. CDR1 is MNHNS and CDR2 is SASEGT in the germline V gene.

The CDR3 DNA sequence: TGTGCCAGCAGACTAGTTCCGAGCGGGAACACCGGGGAGCTGTTTTTT. Translation gives CASRLVPSGNTGELFF. This chain uses TRBV7-3 with TRBJ2-2; a possible D gene is TRBD2 (5 bases). Trimming stripped 6 bases from V and 1 base from J, with 15 bases between. Germline V gives CDR1 SGHTA, CDR2 FQGTGA. The CDR3 has 16 residues. Full variable domain (remainder filled in from reference TRBV7-3 and TRBJ2-2): GAGVSQTPSNKVTEKGKYVELRCDPISGHTALYWYRQSLGQGPEFLIYFQGTGAADDSGLPNDRFFAVRPEGSVSTLKIQRTERGDSAVYLCASRLVPSGNTGELFFGEGSRLTVL.

The gene calls are TRBV14 and TRBJ2-1; 8 bases match TRBD2. The germline CDR1 and CDR2 sequences are SGHDN and FVKESK. The CDR3 covers 15 residues. V shed 8 bases, J shed 0 bases, and the junction held 6 bases outside the gene matches. The CDR3 sequence: CASSGGFSSYNEQFF. The CDR3 bases are TGTGCCAGCTCGGGGGGGTTTTCCTCCTACAATGAGCAGTTCTTC.

This rearrangement joins TRBV5-4 to TRBJ1-4; weak D call: TRBD1 (5 bases). The CDR3 extends over 15 amino acids. In germline, CDR1 is SGHNT, CDR2 YYREEE (reference sequence). The V and J ends lost 8 bases and 8 bases respectively, with 22 bases between them. CDR3 amino acids: CASSPGLTWREKLFF. DNA of the CDR3: TGTGCCAGTAGCCCGGGACTTACTTGGAGAGAAAAACTGTTTTTT.

The chain employs TRBV7-9 and TRBJ1-3; possible D gene TRBD1, 6 bases. This CDR3 comprises 14 residues. CDR1 SEHNR and CDR2 FQNEAQ come from the germline V gene (reference sequence). The V end lost 1 base, the J end lost 3 bases, and 7 bases lay between the germline ends. The CDR3 DNA reads as TGTGCCAGCAGCTTAGAGGACAGTGGAAACACCATATATTTT. It specifies CASSLEDSGNTIYF.

This sequence joins TRBV27 and TRBJ1-4, with D tentatively TRBD1 (6 bases). Germline V CDR1 and CDR2: MNHEY, SMNVEV (reference sequence). The V gene lost 4 bases and the J gene lost 8 bases, with 14 bases spanning the gap. This CDR3 has 14 residues. The CDR3 spells CASSSYRAEEKLFF. The DNA for the CDR3 is TGTGCCAGCAGTTCCTACAGGGCCGAAGAAAAACTGTTTTTT. The full variable domain, with the rest looked up from reference TRBV27 and TRBJ1-4, is EAQVTQNPRYLITVTGKKLTVTCSQNMNHEYMSWYRQDPGLGLRQIYYSMNVEVTDKGDVPEGYKVSRKEKRNFPLILESPSPNQTSLYFCASSSYRAEEKLFFGSGTQLSVL.

This sequence joins TRBV28 and TRBJ2-1; 13 bases fit TRBD2. CDR1 and CDR2 from the germline V gene are MDHEN and SYDVKM. The CDR3 is 18 amino acids. V lost 4 bases to trimming and J lost 0 bases; unmatched junction nucleotides: 6. The CDR3 DNA reads TGTGCCAGCAGTTCTGATGGGACTAGCGGGAACTCCTACAATGAGCAGTTCTTC. It specifies CASSSDGTSGNSYNEQFF.

The J gene is TRBJ1-1, the V gene TRBV7-9; D may be TRBD1 (6 bases). The CDR3 sequence is 15 residues long. V was pared by 1 base and J by 1 base, with 10 bases between. Germline CDR1 and CDR2: SEHNR and FQNEAQ (reference sequence). The CDR3 region is CASSLVTGPNTEAFF. In DNA, the CDR3 is TGTGCCAGCAGCTTAGTTACAGGGCCGAACACTGAAGCTTTCTTT.

V and J are TRBV6-5 and TRBJ2-1, with D maybe TRBD1 (6 bases). V lost 6 bases, J lost 8 bases, and 14 bases lay in between. Germline V gene sequence: CDR1 MNHEY, CDR2 SVGAGI. This CDR3 spans 13 amino acids. The CDR3 sequence is CASSRGRSYEQFF. In DNA form, the CDR3 reads TGTGCCAGCAGCAGGGGTCGCTCCTATGAGCAGTTCTTC.